These 4 T cell receptor beta chains came from one sample sequenced in a study of CD8 T cells in ankylosing spondylitis. A single record per CDR3 protein comes from TCRdb applying MiXCR to the 5' RACE reads. The table has around 150,000 distinct CDR3 sequences, about 18% seen once. Material for sequencing was blood, either unsorted or a sorted T cell fraction (not recorded which). The receptors here all came from a male donor with ankylosing spondylitis or in good health (not recorded which).

This chain links TRBV5-1 with TRBJ2-1; D possibly corresponds to TRBD1 (6 bases). V lost 0 bases, J lost 7 bases, and 20 bases lay in between. The CDR3 contains 17 residues. CDR1 is SGHRS and CDR2 is YFSETQ in the germline V gene. CDR3 sequence reads: CASSLVSTRGTGNEQFF. The CDR3 DNA is TGCGCCAGCAGCTTGGTTTCCACTAGGGGGACGGGAAATGAGCAGTTCTTC.

This clonotype has just a few counts. V is TRBV28 and J is TRBJ2-7; D not certain. The CDR3 consists of 13 residues. V gave up 7 bases and J gave up 5 bases, with 15 bases separating them. Germline CDR1 MDHEN, CDR2 SYDVKM. The chain's CDR3 is CASKANVVDEQYF. The CDR3, as DNA: TGTGCCAGCAAAGCCAACGTGGTGGACGAGCAGTACTTC.

The rearrangement joins TRBV20-1 to TRBJ2-3, with 9 nucleotides matching TRBD2. Germline CDR1 reads DFQATT; CDR2 reads SNEGSKA (reference sequence). V dropped 1 base and J dropped 3; count of bases not matched to a gene: 5. This CDR3 comprises 15 residues. The CDR3 DNA reads TGCAGTGCTAGAGTTGGGACTAGCCCAACAGATACGCAGTATTTT. It translates to CSARVGTSPTDTQYF.

The V call is TRBV7-6, the J call TRBJ1-5; D gene unclear. The germline V and J ends were trimmed by 2 bases and 2 bases, with 7 bases remaining between them. This CDR3 contains 14 residues. CDR1 and CDR2 (germline): SGHVS, FNYEAQ. In DNA form, the CDR3 reads TGTGCCAGCAGCTTATGGGAGGGCAATCAGCCCCAGCATTTT. It encodes CASSLWEGNQPQHF.